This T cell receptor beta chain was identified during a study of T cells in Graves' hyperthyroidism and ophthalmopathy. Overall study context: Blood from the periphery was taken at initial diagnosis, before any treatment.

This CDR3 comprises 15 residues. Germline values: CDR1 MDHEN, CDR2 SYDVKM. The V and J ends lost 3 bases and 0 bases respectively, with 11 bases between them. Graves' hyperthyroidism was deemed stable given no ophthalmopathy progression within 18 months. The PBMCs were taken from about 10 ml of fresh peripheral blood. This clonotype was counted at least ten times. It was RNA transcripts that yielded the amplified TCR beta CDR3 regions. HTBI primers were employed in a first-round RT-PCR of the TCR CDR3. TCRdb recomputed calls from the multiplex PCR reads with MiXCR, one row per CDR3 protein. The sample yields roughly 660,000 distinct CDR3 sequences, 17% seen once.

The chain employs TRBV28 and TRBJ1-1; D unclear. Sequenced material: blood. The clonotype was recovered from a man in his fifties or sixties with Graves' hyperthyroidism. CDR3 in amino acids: CASSFMAEVNTEAFF. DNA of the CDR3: TGTGCCAGCAGTTTCATGGCAGAAGTGAACACTGAAGCTTTCTTT. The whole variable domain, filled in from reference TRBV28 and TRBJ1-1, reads DVKVTQSSRYLVKRTGEKVFLECVQDMDHENMFWYRQDPGLGLRLIYFSYDVKMKEKGDIPEGYSVSREKKERFSLILESASTNQTSMYLCASSFMAEVNTEAFFGQGTRLTVV.